The entry below describes one T cell receptor beta chain. Participants' own reports of clinical history determined their cohort assignment. The data were obtained in a study of blood T cell repertoires in COVID-19. Study summary: Acute-phase and convalescent COVID-19 samples originated in the United States, Italy and Spain. PBMCs, B-cell-depleted T cells, or T cells were the source of the cDNA or gDNA that made up the material.

CDR1 is MDHEN and CDR2 is SYDVKM in the germline V gene. The CDR3 has 14 amino acids. With 5 bases removed from V and 10 bases from J, the gap between germline ends came to 20 bases. In the original workflow: Researchers report that nucleated cell counts were estimated from reference gene primer amplification. The repertoire was sequenced with immunoSEQ multiplex PCR; TCRdb's copy has only in-frame clones and lacks some. The V and J calls and clone size were taken over from that table, and D and trimming were inferred from the DNA. The sample gives roughly 210,000 clones, around 87% of which show up once; around 7% is in the top ten.

Material for sequencing was PBMCs or T cells enriched from blood (not recorded which). The rearrangement links TRBV28 to TRBJ1-1; TRBD1 might be the D (6 bases). The TCR originated in a man aged 30 to 45 in a cohort exposed to, infected with or recovered from COVID-19 (not recorded which). The CDR3 DNA reads TGTGCCAGCAGTCTCCCTGGAACAGGGCAGCTAGCTTTCTTT. This gives the protein CASSLPGTGQLAFF.